The clone carrying this T cell receptor (beta chain) was counted ten times or more. Its antigen is not identified. This sample was taken from a study of metastatic and nonmetastatic thyroid tumors. Study-level information: It was across blood and tumor or nodule tissue from malignant and benign thyroid patients that repertoires were compared. Overall study findings and caveats: Reported TCR beta diversity, measured in blood and tumor, was significantly higher for malignant thyroid tumors than for benign nodules.

Deletions cut 1 base from V and 2 bases from J, with 18 bases between. Germline V gives CDR1 DFQATT, CDR2 SNEGSKA (reference sequence). The CDR3 runs 17 residues. Patients underwent thyroid surgery, and none had received any treatment before it. Authors' processing steps: CDR3 differences across clinicopathological groups were used to build a distant-metastasis classifier for papillary thyroid cancer. TCRdb re-clonotyped the PCR reads through MiXCR. TCRdb, rather than the study authors, made the V and J calls. The sample has tens of thousands of clones; around an eighth are singletons. This chain uses TRBV20-1 with TRBJ2-1, with D possibly TRBD2 on 6 matching bases. The sample consisted of blood. This sequence originates from a female donor with papillary thyroid cancer or a benign thyroid nodule (not recorded which). Some clones in this sample may be carry-over from other donors' samples. CDR3 sequence: CSARAYAGRVAYNEQFF. CDR3 bases: TGCAGTGCTAGAGCCTACGCGGGGCGGGTGGCCTACAATGAGCAGTTCTTC.